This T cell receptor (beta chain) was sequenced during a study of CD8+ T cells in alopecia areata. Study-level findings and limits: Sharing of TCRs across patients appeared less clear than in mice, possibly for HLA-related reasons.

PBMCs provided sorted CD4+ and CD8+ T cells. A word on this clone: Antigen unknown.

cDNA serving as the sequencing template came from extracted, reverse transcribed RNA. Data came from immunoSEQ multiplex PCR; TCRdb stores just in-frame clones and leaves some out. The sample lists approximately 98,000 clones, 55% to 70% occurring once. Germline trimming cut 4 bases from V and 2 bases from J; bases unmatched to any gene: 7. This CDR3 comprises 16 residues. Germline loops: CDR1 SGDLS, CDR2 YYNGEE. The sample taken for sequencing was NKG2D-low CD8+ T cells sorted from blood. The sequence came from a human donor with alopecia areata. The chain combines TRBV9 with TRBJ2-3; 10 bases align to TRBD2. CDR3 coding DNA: TGTGCCAGCAGCCCCGGGACTAGCGATACCACAGATACGCAGTATTTT. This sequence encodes CASSPGTSDTTDTQYF.